This record concerns one TCR beta chain sequence. What it binds is not known. Amplification used 60 Vbeta primers and 13 Jbeta primers. Produced via immunoSEQ multiplex PCR; TCRdb's table is partial and in-frame only. The sample holds around 150,000 clones, 70% to 90% seen once. This entry is derived from a study of cytomegalovirus exposure and HLA in healthy donors. Study summary: Unique TCRs from HLA-typed donors, about 78 million of them, were held in an early data release. General study findings and limits: Sequence variants that were highly shared formed a cluster that was likely a sequencing artifact. The study put some 150 TCR beta chains on its list as cytomegalovirus-associated.

The length of the CDR3 is 16 residues. Germline CDR1 and CDR2: LNHDA and SQIVND (reference sequence). Between the trimmed V and J ends, which lost 1 base and 2 bases, there was a span of 11 bases. The V and J genes are TRBV19 and TRBJ2-2; tentatively, D is TRBD2 (6 bases). Sequencing was done on a sample of PBMCs. The sequence was obtained from a woman aged 25 to 39 in good health and CMV-seronegative. The CDR3 DNA reads as TGTGCCAGTAGTATAGCCGGACTACCCAACACCGGGGAGCTGTTTTTT. Amino acids: CASSIAGLPNTGELFF.